This is a list of T cell receptor beta chains from one sample in a study of shared T cell receptors in the human thymus. Sequencing used immunoSEQ multiplex PCR; TCRdb keeps in-frame clones, though not all of them. The repertoire holds under 700,000 clones, with approximately 78% as singletons. This sample was also put to use in a study of human thymus T cells.

The material sequenced was thymocytes. Receptor source: a boy less than two years old with a congenital heart defect. Both conserved end residues are part of each CDR3. A D gene is named only where the DNA matches it firmly. Clone size is shown for a subset of rows, as once, few, many or a class of expanded clone.

>TRBV11-2|TRBJ1-1|-|-
TGTGCCAGCAGCTTAGATCGTATAAAGCATTTAAACACTGAAGCTTTCTTT
CASSLDRIKHLNTEAFF
>TRBV6-1|TRBJ2-7|TRBD2|-
TGTGCCAGCATCCTCGGGGGGAGCTCCTACGAGCAGTACTTC
CASILGGSSYEQYF
>TRBV4-2|TRBJ2-5|TRBD2|-
TGTGCCAGCAGCCTCCGAAGGGGTAGCGGGACCCAAGAGACCCAGTACTTC
CASSLRRGSGTQETQYF
>TRBV27|TRBJ2-7|TRBD2|-
TGTGCCAGCAGTTTTGCGGGAGACTACGAGCAGTACTTC
CASSFAGDYEQYF
>TRBV6-1|TRBJ2-7|-|few
TGTGCCAGCAGTTGCCAGGGAGGGGGTCCCTACGAGCAGTACTTC
CASSCQGGGPYEQYF
>TRBV28|TRBJ2-3|-|-
TGTGCCACCGTGCGGAGGGTGGAAGATACGCAGTATTTT
CATVRRVEDTQYF
>TRBV4-1|TRBJ1-2|-|-
TGCGCCAGCAGCCACCCCGGACAAGGCCCCTTGACTAACTATGGCTACACCTTC
CASSHPGQGPLTNYGYTF
>TRBV28|TRBJ1-1|-|-
TGTGCCAGCAGACCTACCCTAATATTGAACACTGAAGCTTTCTTT
CASRPTLILNTEAFF
>TRBV27|TRBJ1-1|-|-
TGTGCCAGCAGTCCCTCAGTCGGGGGAGGCCATGAAGCTTTCTTT
CASSPSVGGGHEAFF
>TRBV14|TRBJ2-3|TRBD1|-
TGTGCCAGCAGCCAAGAAGGGGACAGGACCTTCACAGATACGCAGTATTTT
CASSQEGDRTFTDTQYF
>TRBV2|TRBJ2-7|TRBD1|-
TGTGCCAGCAGCCGGGACAGGGGTTCCTACGAGCAGTACTTC
CASSRDRGSYEQYF
>TRBV5-1|TRBJ2-3|TRBD2|-
TGCGCCAGCAGCTTGGCCTTTTCTTTATTGCTAGCGGGATTAGAGACAGATACGCAGTATTTT
CASSLAFSLLLAGLETDTQYF
>TRBV20-1|TRBJ2-7|-|-
TGCAGTGCTAGCCAGGGCCACGAGCAGTACTTC
CSASQGHEQYF
>TRBV28|TRBJ1-4|-|-
TGTGCCAGCAGCCCCCCTGTGGAGTGGAATGAAAAACTGTTTTTT
CASSPPVEWNEKLFF
>TRBV12-5|TRBJ2-7|TRBD2|-
TGTGCTAGTGGTTCTTCTCGGACTAGCGGGTTCTACGAGCAGTACTTC
CASGSSRTSGFYEQYF
>TRBV27|TRBJ1-2|TRBD1|-
TGTGCCAGCCGAAACACGGACAGGAGATCATATGGCTACACCTTC
CASRNTDRRSYGYTF
>TRBV7-2|TRBJ2-7|TRBD1|-
TGTGCCAGCAGCTTGGGGGACAGAACTATCTACGAGCAGTACTTC
CASSLGDRTIYEQYF
>TRBV29-1|TRBJ2-5|TRBD2|-
TGCAGCGTGTCCAGCGGGAAGGGGGAGACCCAGTACTTC
CSVSSGKGETQYF
>TRBV28|TRBJ2-5|TRBD1|-
TGTGCCAGCAGTTCATCCGGGACAGAAGAGACCCAGTACTTC
CASSSSGTEETQYF
>TRBV28|TRBJ1-5|TRBD1|once
TGTGCCAGCAGCTCCCCGTCGACAGGGAGGAGCGATCAGCCCCAGCATTTT
CASSSPSTGRSDQPQHF
>TRBV28|TRBJ2-7|TRBD2|-
TGTGCCAGCAGTTTGGCCCCTCGGGAGGGACTTAAGACGGAGTACTTC
CASSLAPREGLKTEYF
>TRBV15|TRBJ2-1|-|-
TGTGCCACCAGCAGAGCCGGGGGGCCCTCCTACAATGAGCAGTTCTTC
CATSRAGGPSYNEQFF